These 29 T cell receptor beta chains came from one sample sequenced in a study of T cell clonotyping in hematopoietic cell transplantation. Time point denoted: recipient sample about 28 days before transplant, after cytoreduction. TCRdb's copy holds only in-frame clones and misses some; the assay was immunoSEQ multiplex PCR. The data show approximately 3,500 clones, with approximately 96% seen just once and 1.7% held by the top ten. The sequenced sample was peripheral blood mononuclear cells, obtained before stem cell transplant. These receptors were obtained from a woman in her fifties or sixties with chronic myeloid leukemia. Some clones in this sample may be carry-over from other donors' samples.

This chain's CDR3 is CASSLGALAGGAGELFF. The CDR3 region has the DNA TGTGCCAGCAGCTTGGGGGCCCTAGCGGGAGGAGCCGGGGAGCTGTTTTTT. The V gene is TRBV5-4, the J gene TRBJ2-2; TRBD2 matches 11 bases. This CDR3 has 17 amino acids. CDR1 and CDR2 from the germline V gene are SGHNT and YYREEE (reference sequence). V gave up 0 bases and J gave up 6 bases; unmatched junction bases: 7.

DNA for the CDR3: TGTGCCAGCAGCTTGACAGGGGGCCAAGAGACCCAGTACTTC. The encoded protein is CASSLTGGQETQYF. V gene TRBV7-7 combines with J gene TRBJ2-5; 9 bases match TRBD1. Germline V gene data show CDR1 as SSHAT and CDR2 as FNYEAQ (reference sequence). V was pared by 3 bases and J by 1 base, with 0 bases of the junction left unmatched. The CDR3 contains 14 residues.

The rearrangement uses TRBV5-1 and TRBJ2-2; possible D gene TRBD2, 6 bases. Germline-derived CDR1 and CDR2 are SGHRS and YFSETQ. The V and J ends lost 6 bases and 0 bases respectively, with 15 bases between them. The CDR3 runs to 16 residues. Here the CDR3 reads CASTGGATTNTGELFF. The CDR3 nucleotides are TGCGCCAGCACCGGAGGGGCTACTACGAACACCGGGGAGCTGTTTTTT.

J is TRBJ2-5 and V is TRBV11-2, with D perhaps matching TRBD1 (6 bases). CDR1 is SGHAT and CDR2 is FQNNGV in the germline V gene. V was pared by 5 bases and J by 5 bases, with 15 bases between. The CDR3 runs to 14 residues. The CDR3: CASSVSQGTETQYF. Written as DNA, the CDR3 is TGTGCCAGCAGCGTATCGCAGGGGACGGAGACCCAGTACTTC.

This clone appeared a single time. This chain links TRBV19 with TRBJ1-2; TRBD1 might be the D (5 bases). This CDR3 has 14 amino acids. V was cut by 9 bases and J by 2 bases, with 16 bases left in between. CDR1 LNHDA and CDR2 SQIVND come from the germline V gene (reference sequence). The CDR3 nucleotides are TGTGCCAGCTCTCCTGGGGGGGTAAACTATGGCTACACCTTC. Its protein is CASSPGGVNYGYTF.

The gene calls are TRBV19 and TRBJ1-4; possibly TRBD1 for D (6 bases). CDR1 is LNHDA and CDR2 is SQIVND in the germline V gene (reference sequence). The CDR3 is made up of 15 amino acids. V was pared by 3 bases and J by 1 base, with 9 bases between. DNA of the CDR3: TGTGCCAGTAGTATTGGACAGCTAACTAATGAAAAACTGTTTTTT. Amino acid sequence: CASSIGQLTNEKLFF.

The table lists this clone with a few counts. The chain carries TRBV6-1 and TRBJ2-3; 14 nucleotides match TRBD2. The V gene's germline CDR1 is MNHNS and CDR2 SASEGT. The CDR3 totals 16 residues. V shed 4 bases, J shed 4 bases, and the junction held 4 bases outside the gene matches. The CDR3 loop is CASSVTSGRVADTQYF. CDR3 DNA: TGTGCCAGCAGTGTGACTAGCGGGAGGGTAGCAGATACGCAGTATTTT.

This chain links TRBV5-1 with TRBJ1-1, with 8 nucleotides matching TRBD1. Germline trimming cut 4 bases from V and 2 bases from J; bases unmatched to any gene: 7. Germline V lookup: CDR1 SGHRS, CDR2 YFSETQ. The CDR3 contains 15 residues. The CDR3 loop reads CASSQQGALNTEAFF. The CDR3 DNA reads TGCGCCAGCAGCCAGCAGGGGGCCCTAAACACTGAAGCTTTCTTT.

The gene calls are TRBV28 and TRBJ2-1; 10 bases agree with TRBD1. The CDR3 consists of 17 residues. Germline values: CDR1 MDHEN, CDR2 SYDVKM. The J segment lost 6 bases and the V segment lost 7 bases, leaving 15 bases of the junction unmatched. The CDR3 nucleotides are TGTGCCAGCATCCACACCCCCGGGACAGGGGCACCCAATGAGCAGTTCTTC. This gives the protein CASIHTPGTGAPNEQFF.

The count of this clone is one. This chain uses TRBV12-5 with TRBJ1-2, with 7 bases aligning to TRBD1. J was trimmed by 4 bases and V by 5 bases; bases with no gene match: 4. In germline, CDR1 is LGHNT, CDR2 FRNRAP. The CDR3 has 13 amino acids. The CDR3 DNA sequence: TGTGCTAGTGGTCAACAGGGGAGCTATGGCTACACCTTC. It encodes CASGQQGSYGYTF.

This clone has just one count. The gene calls are TRBV5-1 and TRBJ2-7; D is undetermined. The CDR3 has 12 amino acids. Germline values: CDR1 SGHRS, CDR2 YFSETQ. V lost 0 bases and J 4 bases, leaving 5 bases between the germline ends. The CDR3 is CASSLGAYEQYF. Written as DNA, the CDR3 is TGCGCCAGCAGCTTGGGGGCATACGAGCAGTACTTC. Drawing the rest from reference TRBV5-1 and TRBJ2-7, the complete variable domain is KAGVTQTPRYLIKTRGQQVTLSCSPISGHRSVSWYQQTPGQGLQFLFEYFSETQRNKGNFPGRFSGRQFSNSRSEMNVSTLELGDSALYLCASSLGAYEQYFGPGTRLTVT.

The chain recombines TRBV5-1 with TRBJ2-2; the D call may be TRBD1 or TRBD2 (5 bases each). CDR3 length: 15 residues. Trimming stripped 3 bases from V and 4 bases from J, with 13 bases between. Germline lookup yields CDR1 SGHRS and CDR2 YFSETQ. For the CDR3, the DNA is TGCGCCAGCAGCTCGGGGCCCCTGGGCACCGGGGAGCTGTTTTTT. It specifies CASSSGPLGTGELFF.

This chain joins TRBV7-6 and TRBJ1-6; 9 nucleotides align to TRBD1. The CDR3 totals 20 residues. Looked up from germline, CDR1 is SGHVS and CDR2 is FNYEAQ. V gave up 4 bases and J gave up 2 bases; unmatched junction bases: 15. The CDR3 coding sequence is TGTGCCAGCAGCTCCCGGCGGGGGACAGGGACGACGGCCTATAATTCACCCCTCCACTTT. Its translation is CASSSRRGTGTTAYNSPLHF. Combining the CDR3 with reference TRBV7-6 and TRBJ1-6 gives the whole variable domain GAGVSQSPRYKVTKRGQDVALRCDPISGHVSLYWYRQALGQGPEFLTYFNYEAQQDKSGLPNDRFSAERPEGSISTLTIQRTEQRDSAMYRCASSSRRGTGTTAYNSPLHFGNGTRLTVT.

This chain joins TRBV11-2 and TRBJ2-5, with no clear D. The CDR3 has 15 amino acids. CDR1 SGHAT and CDR2 FQNNGV come from the germline V gene. The ends were cut back, 0 bases at V and 4 bases at J, with 12 bases in the middle. DNA of the CDR3: TGTGCCAGCAGCTTAGATAGATACAGCCGAGAGACCCAGTACTTC. This sequence encodes CASSLDRYSRETQYF.

The chain recombines TRBV7-9 with TRBJ2-7; D not certain. The V end was cut by 5 bases, the J end by 7 bases, with 18 bases between. The CDR3 consists of 14 residues. Per the germline V gene, CDR1 is SEHNR and CDR2 is FQNEAQ (reference sequence). The CDR3 DNA follows: TGTGCCAGCAGCCACCCGGACGGTTTAAGTGAGCAGTACTTC. It translates to CASSHPDGLSEQYF.

The chain carries TRBV11-1 and TRBJ2-7, with 9 bases that match TRBD1. The germline gives CDR1 SGHAT, CDR2 FQDESV (reference sequence). With 6 bases clipped from V and 6 bases from J, the junction kept 18 bases outside the gene matches. The CDR3 has 17 amino acids. CDR3 in amino acids: CASRSGPSGQGFGEQYF. The DNA for the CDR3 is TGTGCCAGCAGGTCCGGCCCGTCGGGACAGGGATTCGGCGAGCAGTACTTC.

This rearrangement joins TRBV4-1 to TRBJ1-5, with D possibly TRBD1 on 5 matching bases. The germline V and J ends were trimmed by 4 bases and 0 bases, with 10 bases remaining between them. The CDR3 consists of 15 residues. Germline assignment: CDR1 MGHRA and CDR2 YSYEKL. CDR3 bases: TGCGCCAGCAGCCTGACAGAGATTAGCAATCAGCCCCAGCATTTT. Its translation is CASSLTEISNQPQHF.

CDR3 sequence (DNA): TGTGCCAGCAGCTTCGCGGGTTCCTACGAGCAGTACTTC. Its translation: CASSFAGSYEQYF. The chain employs TRBV7-9 and TRBJ2-7, with a possible D match to TRBD2 (5 bases). V lost 3 bases and J lost 1, with 7 bases in between. From germline, CDR1 is SEHNR and CDR2 FQNEAQ (reference sequence). This CDR3 is built from 13 residues.

The CDR3 bases are TGTGCCAGCAGCCTGACAGTAAGCCTTAATTCACCCCTCCACTTT. Encoded protein: CASSLTVSLNSPLHF. The chain is built from TRBV5-4 and TRBJ1-6, with a possible D match to TRBD1 (5 bases). In germline, CDR1 is SGHNT, CDR2 YYREEE (reference sequence). This CDR3 is built from 15 residues. V was shortened by 4 bases and J by 6 bases, with 14 bases between the two germline ends.

The gene calls are TRBV21-1 and TRBJ2-7; the table calls TRBD1, which could not be checked here. TRBV21-1 is marked as a pseudogene. The CDR3 loop spans 17 amino acids. The CDR3 coding sequence is TGTGCCAGCAGCAAAGGGTTGGAGGACAGTAGCTCCTACGAGCAGTACTTC. This codes for CASSKGLEDSSSYEQYF.

This clone came up once. The chain uses TRBV7-9 and TRBJ1-1; 9 bases fit TRBD1. V shed 1 base, J shed 4 bases, and the junction held 4 bases outside the gene matches. CDR1 SEHNR and CDR2 FQNEAQ come from the germline V gene (reference sequence). This CDR3 spans 15 amino acids. This CDR3 reads CASSLDRGLGTEAFF. CDR3 in DNA: TGTGCCAGCAGCTTAGACAGGGGGCTCGGCACTGAAGCTTTCTTT. The full variable domain, its missing parts supplied by reference TRBV7-9 and TRBJ1-1, is DTGVSQNPRHKITKRGQNVTFRCDPISEHNRLYWYRQTLGQGPEFLTYFQNEAQLEKSRLLSDRFSAERPKGSFSTLEIQRTEQGDSAMYLCASSLDRGLGTEAFFGQGTRLTVV.

The chain has TRBV7-3 and TRBJ1-2; possible D gene TRBD1, 5 bases. The length of the CDR3 is 14 residues. The germline CDR1 and CDR2 sequences are SGHTA and FQGTGA. Trimming removed 1 base at V and 8 bases at J, with 14 bases between. Here the CDR3 reads CASSLKGGGGGYTF. For the CDR3, the DNA is TGTGCCAGCAGCTTAAAGGGCGGGGGTGGAGGCTACACCTTC.

This chain joins TRBV5-1 and TRBJ2-3; 7 bases are shared with TRBD1. V was pared by 0 bases and J by 5 bases, with 6 bases of the junction left unmatched. The V gene's germline CDR1 is SGHRS and CDR2 YFSETQ. CDR3 size: 15 residues. The DNA for the CDR3 is TGCGCCAGCAGCTTGGTAGGGGGCTGGGGAGATACGCAGTATTTT. Amino acid sequence: CASSLVGGWGDTQYF. The entire variable domain, with the rest obtained from reference TRBV5-1 and TRBJ2-3, is as follows: KAGVTQTPRYLIKTRGQQVTLSCSPISGHRSVSWYQQTPGQGLQFLFEYFSETQRNKGNFPGRFSGRQFSNSRSEMNVSTLELGDSALYLCASSLVGGWGDTQYFGPGTRLTVL.

V gene TRBV28 combines with J gene TRBJ2-3; D perhaps matches TRBD1 (6 bases). Deletions cut 4 bases from V and 0 bases from J, with 11 bases between. The germline V gene encodes CDR1 MDHEN and CDR2 SYDVKM. This CDR3 contains 15 residues. CDR3 sequence (DNA): TGTGCCAGCAGTTCTTGGACAGCCAGCACAGATACGCAGTATTTT. Translating it yields CASSSWTASTDTQYF.

The V and J genes are TRBV19 and TRBJ1-4, with D possibly being TRBD1 (6 bases). Germline CDR1 and CDR2: LNHDA and SQIVND (reference sequence). The CDR3 extends over 18 amino acids. The ends were cut back, 7 bases at V and 1 base at J, with 22 bases in the middle. CDR3 sequence (DNA): TGTGCCAGTACCTTAAGGGGCAGGGGCGGCCGAACTAATGAAAAACTGTTTTTT. Translated, it gives CASTLRGRGGRTNEKLFF.

The rearrangement links TRBV5-1 to TRBJ2-7, with TRBD1 matching 11 bases. Losses at the gene ends were 4 bases for V and 4 bases for J; bases not matched to a gene: 4. Germline V gene lookup returns CDR1 SGHRS and CDR2 YFSETQ. CDR3 length: 14 amino acids. The CDR3 DNA reads TGCGCCAGCAGCCTGGGACAGGGGGGGTACGAGCAGTACTTC. Protein sequence: CASSLGQGGYEQYF.

The chain has TRBV7-2 and TRBJ1-1, with D possibly TRBD1 on 5 matching bases. V lost 4 bases, J lost 4 bases, and 13 bases lay in between. CDR1 SGHTA and CDR2 FQGNSA come from the germline V gene. The CDR3 is 14 amino acids. The CDR3 DNA sequence: TGTGCCAGCAGCTCTACAGGCACGAGCACTGAAGCTTTCTTT. Translated: CASSSTGTSTEAFF.

The chain is built from TRBV19 and TRBJ2-5, with 7 nucleotides matching TRBD2. V lost 10 bases to trimming and J lost 4 bases; unmatched junction nucleotides: 12. There are 14 residues in the CDR3. Looked up from germline, CDR1 is LNHDA and CDR2 is SQIVND (reference sequence). CDR3 sequence reads: CATSRGGRPETQYF. CDR3 nucleotides: TGTGCCACTTCGAGGGGCGGGAGACCAGAGACCCAGTACTTC.

This chain connects TRBV19 to TRBJ2-3; TRBD1 aligns across 9 bases. V dropped 5 bases and J dropped 1; count of bases not matched to a gene: 13. Germline CDR1 and CDR2: LNHDA and SQIVND (reference sequence). The CDR3 loop spans 18 amino acids. CDR3: CASSGGPGTGFGTDTQYF. In nucleotides, the CDR3 is TGTGCCAGTAGTGGGGGTCCCGGGACAGGGTTTGGCACAGATACGCAGTATTTT.